This paragraph covers one TCR beta chain sequence. This sample is part of a study of blood T cell repertoires in COVID-19. Study information: Samples representing acute and convalescent COVID-19 were sourced from the United States, Italy and Spain. Sources were T cells, B-cell-depleted T cells, or PBMCs; the material itself was cDNA or gDNA.

Trimming cost V 8 bases and J 5 bases, with 19 bases left between them. The germline CDR1 and CDR2 sequences are SNHLY and FYNNEI. The CDR3 has 14 amino acids. In the authors' workflow: Researchers report that nucleated cell counts were estimated from reference gene primer amplification. Clones were sequenced by immunoSEQ multiplex PCR, and TCRdb holds only the in-frame ones, with some missing. That table furnishes V, J and clone size, whereas the DNA furnished D and trimming. The sample holds about 240,000 clones, around 88% seen once. This receptor was obtained from a woman younger than 45 who had recovered from COVID-19. V gene TRBV2 combines with J gene TRBJ2-7; tentative D call: TRBD1 (5 bases). The specimen sequenced was peripheral blood. CDR3 loop: CASQLDRDGHEQYF. CDR3 bases: TGTGCCAGCCAGTTAGACAGAGACGGCCACGAGCAGTACTTC.